This T cell receptor (beta chain) was identified during a study of blood T cell repertoires in COVID-19. About the study: Some COVID-19 samples were acute and others convalescent; all came from the United States, Italy and Spain.

Here immunoSEQ multiplex PCR was the method, and the copy in TCRdb shows in-frame clones only, minus some. The sample lists 55,000 to 85,000 clones, around 87% seen once, with around 9.9% in the top ten. The CDR3 is made up of 16 amino acids. V was pared by 4 bases and J by 0 bases, with 13 bases between. CDR1 and CDR2 (germline): LGHDT, YNNKEL (reference sequence). The sample comprised peripheral blood. The source of this sequence is a woman under 30 with acute or convalescent COVID-19. The chain joins TRBV3-1 (or the pseudogene TRBV3-2) to TRBJ2-1, with D tentatively TRBD2 (7 bases). The CDR3 nucleotides read TGTGCCAGCAGCCCCGTGGGGGGGCTCTCCTACAATGAGCAGTTCTTC. This encodes CASSPVGGLSYNEQFF.